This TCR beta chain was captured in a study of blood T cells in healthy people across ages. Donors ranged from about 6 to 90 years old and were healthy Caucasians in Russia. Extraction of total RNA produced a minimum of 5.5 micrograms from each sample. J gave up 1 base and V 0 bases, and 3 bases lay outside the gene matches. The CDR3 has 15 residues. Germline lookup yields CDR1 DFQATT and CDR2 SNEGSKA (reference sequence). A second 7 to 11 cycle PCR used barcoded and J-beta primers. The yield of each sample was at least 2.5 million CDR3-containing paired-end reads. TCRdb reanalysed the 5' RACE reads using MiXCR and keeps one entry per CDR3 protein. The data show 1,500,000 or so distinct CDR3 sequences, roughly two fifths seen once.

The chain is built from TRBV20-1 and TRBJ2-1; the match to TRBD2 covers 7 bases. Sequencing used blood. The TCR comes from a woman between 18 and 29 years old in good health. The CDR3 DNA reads TGCAGTGCTAGAGATCGGGGACTATCCTACAATGAGCAGTTCTTC. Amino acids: CSARDRGLSYNEQFF.